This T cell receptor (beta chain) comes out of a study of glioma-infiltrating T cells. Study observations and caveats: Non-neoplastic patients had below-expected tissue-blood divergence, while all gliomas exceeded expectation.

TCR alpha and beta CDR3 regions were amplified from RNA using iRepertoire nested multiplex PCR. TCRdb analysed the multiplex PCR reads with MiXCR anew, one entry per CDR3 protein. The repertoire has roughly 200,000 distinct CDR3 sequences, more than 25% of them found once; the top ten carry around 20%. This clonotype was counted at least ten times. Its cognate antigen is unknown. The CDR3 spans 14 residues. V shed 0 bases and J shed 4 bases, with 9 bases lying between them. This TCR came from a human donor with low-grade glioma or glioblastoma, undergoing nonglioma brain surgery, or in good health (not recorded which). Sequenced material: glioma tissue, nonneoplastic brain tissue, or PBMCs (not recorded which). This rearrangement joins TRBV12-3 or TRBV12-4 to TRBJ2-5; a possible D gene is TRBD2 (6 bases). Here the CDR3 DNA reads TGTGCCAGCAGTTTAGCGGGAGGCGGAGAGACCCAGTACTTC. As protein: CASSLAGGGETQYF.